The clone carrying this TCR beta chain was counted at least ten times. This sample was included in a study of blood T cells in healthy people across ages. A sample-barcoded 5' primer and a J-beta primer mix were used in a second PCR of about 7 to 11 cycles. TCRdb re-analysed the 5' RACE reads in MiXCR, keeping a single row per CDR3 protein. The sample lists around 1,100,000 distinct CDR3 sequences, roughly two fifths occurring once. The germline gives CDR1 SQVTM, CDR2 ANQGSEA. Trimming cost V 1 base and J 0 bases; bases outside gene matches: 10. The CDR3 covers 18 residues. This TCR came from a man between 18 and 35 years old in good health. Material: blood. The chain uses TRBV29-1 and TRBJ2-1; 9 bases line up with TRBD2. The CDR3 loop reads CSVEGYSGGSHSYNEQFF. The CDR3 nucleotides read TGCAGCGTTGAAGGTTACAGCGGGGGGTCTCACTCCTACAATGAGCAGTTCTTC.